The T cell receptor beta chain under discussion was sequenced for a study of yellow fever vaccine responses in identical twins. Via MiXCR, TCRdb re-called the RT-PCR reads, giving one row per CDR3 protein. The profile shows under 4,000 distinct CDR3 sequences, about 85% of them singletons. Whole-study findings and limits: Reports say the vaccine T cell response in twins looked partly convergent and partly personalized.

The length of the CDR3 is 16 residues. V lost 0 bases to trimming and J lost 0 bases, with 10 bases between them. The germline V gene encodes CDR1 SGHRS and CDR2 YFSETQ. Notes on this clonotype: Antigen unknown.

The sequenced sample was T cells from blood (PBMCs), unsorted or a sorted subset (not recorded which), obtained before or after yellow fever vaccination (not recorded which). The origin of this receptor is a woman aged 18-29 years who received the yellow fever vaccine. This chain connects TRBV5-1 to TRBJ2-4; perhaps TRBD1 as D (6 bases). The CDR3 loop is CASSLEAGVAKNIQYF. The CDR3, as DNA: TGCGCCAGCAGCTTGGAGGCAGGGGTAGCCAAAAACATTCAGTACTTC.